One and the same sample provided the 14 T cell receptor beta chains below, sequenced in a study of cytomegalovirus exposure and HLA in healthy donors. A multiplex PCR was run with 60 Vbeta primers and 13 Jbeta primers. Clones were sequenced by immunoSEQ multiplex PCR, and TCRdb holds only the in-frame ones, with some missing. The sample lists under 200,000 clones; around two thirds were seen once. The sample consisted of PBMCs. Receptor source: a man between 50 and 59 years old in good health and CMV-seronegative.

The V and J genes are TRBV7-8 and TRBJ2-3; D is undetermined. V lost 1 base to trimming and J lost 4 bases, with 9 bases between them. Looked up from germline, CDR1 is SGHVS and CDR2 is FQNEAQ. The CDR3 spans 14 residues. CDR3 in amino acids: CASSLVTRSDTQYF. The CDR3 DNA follows: TGTGCCAGCAGCTTAGTGACGAGGTCAGATACGCAGTATTTT.

The chain has TRBV28 and TRBJ2-6; D is undetermined. This CDR3 has 16 residues. Trimming pared 2 bases from V and 0 bases from J, leaving 8 bases between. Per the germline V gene, CDR1 is MDHEN and CDR2 is SYDVKM. The CDR3 here is CASSLARSSGANVLTF. CDR3 sequence (DNA): TGTGCCAGCAGTTTAGCCAGATCCTCTGGGGCCAACGTCCTGACTTTC. Full variable domain (rest looked up from reference TRBV28 and TRBJ2-6): DVKVTQSSRYLVKRTGEKVFLECVQDMDHENMFWYRQDPGLGLRLIYFSYDVKMKEKGDIPEGYSVSREKKERFSLILESASTNQTSMYLCASSLARSSGANVLTFGAGSRLTVL.

The CDR3 spells CASSEQGGQPQHF. The CDR3, as DNA: TGTGCCAGCAGCGAACAGGGGGGTCAGCCCCAGCATTTT. The chain joins TRBV11-3 to TRBJ1-5; TRBD1 agrees at 8 bases. Germline V CDR1 and CDR2: SGHNT, YENEEA. V was pared by 5 bases and J by 6 bases, with 3 bases of the junction left unmatched. The CDR3 covers 13 residues.

The rearrangement joins TRBV5-6 to TRBJ1-1; 7 bases align to TRBD1. The CDR3 totals 14 residues. V lost 2 bases, J lost 1 base, and 2 bases stayed unmatched. Germline-derived CDR1 and CDR2 are SGHDT and YYEEEE. CDR3 DNA sequence: TGTGCCAGCAGCTTCCGGGACAGGAACACTGAAGCTTTCTTT. Translation gives CASSFRDRNTEAFF.

This clone was seen a few times. The chain employs TRBV6-6 and TRBJ2-3, with no clear D. The germline V gene has CDR1 MNHNY and CDR2 SVGAGI (reference sequence). Trimming stripped 2 bases from V and 2 bases from J, with 5 bases between. The CDR3 sequence is 13 residues long. This chain's CDR3 is CASSYPITDTQYF. CDR3 coding DNA: TGTGCCAGCAGTTACCCAATCACAGATACGCAGTATTTT.

The chain links TRBV10-3 to TRBJ2-7; TRBD1 matches 7 bases. The CDR3 runs 14 residues. Germline V gene lookup returns CDR1 ENHRY and CDR2 SYGVKD. V lost 7 bases, J lost 0 bases, and 6 bases stayed unmatched. The CDR3 protein is CAITRDSSSYEQYF. CDR3 DNA sequence: TGTGCCATCACTCGGGACAGTAGCTCCTACGAGCAGTACTTC.

V gene TRBV4-3 combines with J gene TRBJ2-7, with D uncertain. This CDR3 contains 13 residues. Trimming pared 0 bases from V and 4 bases from J, leaving 7 bases between. Germline-derived CDR1 and CDR2 are LGHNA and YSLEER. DNA of the CDR3: TGCGCCAGCAGCCAAGATTTGGAGTACGAGCAGTACTTC. Translating gives CASSQDLEYEQYF.

The CDR3 sequence is CASSRARQGAQETQYF. CDR3 DNA sequence: TGTGCCAGCAGCCGAGCGCGGCAGGGGGCCCAAGAGACCCAGTACTTC. The chain combines TRBV4-2 with TRBJ2-5, with TRBD1 identical over 8 bases. The length of the CDR3 is 16 residues. Germline assignment: CDR1 LGHNA and CDR2 YNFKEQ. Unmatched junction bases numbered 8, after V lost 4 bases and J lost 1 base.

This clone was seen a handful of times. The V gene is TRBV28, the J gene TRBJ2-5; D might be TRBD2 (7 bases). Germline CDR1 and CDR2: MDHEN and SYDVKM. The CDR3 is made up of 15 amino acids. The V end was cut by 4 bases, the J end by 6 bases, with 18 bases between. DNA of the CDR3: TGTGCCAGCAGTTACTCGGGGGGCCGGGGAAAGACCCAGTACTTC. Encoded protein: CASSYSGGRGKTQYF.

This clone occurred a few times. This chain connects TRBV28 to TRBJ2-5; 7 bases are shared with TRBD2. The CDR3 sequence is 17 residues long. V lost 1 base and J lost 5; bases outside the gene matches: 13. Germline V gene lookup returns CDR1 MDHEN and CDR2 SYDVKM. CDR3 bases: TGTGCCAGCAGTTTATTGAAGGGCCTAGCGGTCACGGAGACCCAGTACTTC. Amino acids: CASSLLKGLAVTETQYF.

The chain couples TRBV6-5 to TRBJ1-4; tentatively, D is TRBD1 (6 bases). V was cut by 5 bases and J by 4 bases, with 11 bases left in between. The germline CDR1 and CDR2 sequences are MNHEY and SVGAGI. CDR3 length equals 14 residues. In DNA form, the CDR3 reads TGTGCCAGCAGTCCTTGGACAGATAATGAAAAACTGTTTTTT. Protein: CASSPWTDNEKLFF.

This chain joins TRBV2 and TRBJ1-2; D ambiguous. CDR1 and CDR2 from the germline V gene are SNHLY and FYNNEI. The CDR3 sequence is 13 residues long. Trimming cost V 4 bases and J 2 bases, with 8 bases left between them. DNA for the CDR3: TGTGCCAGCAGTGTGGAGGGAAACTATGGCTACACCTTC. The encoded protein is CASSVEGNYGYTF. The full variable domain, rest sourced from reference TRBV2 and TRBJ1-2, is EPEVTQTPSHQVTQMGQEVILRCVPISNHLYFYWYRQILGQKVEFLVSFYNNEISEKSEIFDDQFSVERPDGSNFTLKIRSTKLEDSAMYFCASSVEGNYGYTFGSGTRLTVV.

This sequence joins TRBV29-1 and TRBJ2-5; D may be TRBD1 (6 bases). The J call is uncertain, as TRBJ2-7 better fits the DNA end. The CDR3 spans 13 residues. Germline CDR1 and CDR2: SQVTM and ANQGSEA. CDR3 DNA sequence: TGCAGCGTTGAAGGACAGGCCACCTACGAGCAGTACTTC. Translating it yields CSVEGQATYEQYF.

This clone has just a few counts. This rearrangement joins TRBV6-5 to TRBJ1-2; TRBD1 aligns across 7 bases. V was clipped by 6 bases and J by 6 bases; unmatched bases: 10. Looked up from germline, CDR1 is MNHEY and CDR2 is SVGAGI. This CDR3 has 14 residues. The CDR3 spells CASSTDRVFHGYTF. Written as DNA, the CDR3 is TGTGCCAGCAGCACCGACAGGGTATTTCATGGCTACACCTTC.